This TCR beta chain was profiled in a study of shared clonotypes between healthy human individuals. Into CD45RA+ naive and CD45RA-negative memory subsets, the CD4+ cells were split. Unmatched junction bases numbered 7, after V lost 1 base and J lost 2 bases. Germline assignment: CDR1 SGHTA and CDR2 FQGNSA. This CDR3 is built from 16 residues. Some clones are missing from TCRdb's copy, which holds only in-frame ones; the method was immunoSEQ multiplex PCR. The data contain roughly 2.2 million clones, around 90% of them singletons. The V and J genes are TRBV7-2 and TRBJ2-7; TRBD1 matches 8 bases. The receptor was derived from a man between 18 and 29 years old in good health. Some clones in this sample may be carry-over from other donors' samples. Sample: naive CD4+ T cells from PBMCs. Subset defined: CD45RA+ positively selected. CDR3: CASSLDGQGRTYEQYF. Written as DNA, the CDR3 is TGTGCCAGCAGCTTAGATGGACAGGGACGGACCTACGAGCAGTACTTC.